A selection of T cell receptor beta chains follows, all from one sample in a study of blood T cell repertoires in COVID-19. Sequencing used immunoSEQ multiplex PCR; TCRdb keeps in-frame clones, though not all of them. The sample yields more than 95,000 clones, about 85% seen once. Input material: peripheral blood. The source of these receptors is a woman older than 75 with acute or convalescent COVID-19. Each CDR3 is given with its conserved first and last residue. The order of the fields is V gene, J gene, clone size, D gene, CDR3 protein, CDR3 DNA. D genes are given only for firm matches. The size entry is marked missing in some rows and otherwise reads once, few, many or a size class.

TRBV5-1	TRBJ2-7	few	TRBD1	CASSQQGSSYEQYF	TGCGCCAGCAGCCAACAGGGGAGCTCCTACGAGCAGTACTTC
TRBV6-5	TRBJ1-5	-	TRBD1	CASSLDRENQPQHF	TGTGCCAGCAGCCTCGACAGGGAAAACCAGCCCCAGCATTTT
TRBV7-9	TRBJ1-3	-	-	CASSKERFIAGERNTIYF	TGTGCCAGCAGTAAAGAACGTTTTATTGCCGGAGAACGAAACACCATATATTTT
TRBV18	TRBJ1-2	-	-	CASSPPTVRASYTF	TGTGCCAGCTCACCACCGACAGTTCGGGCCAGCTACACCTTC
TRBV11-2	TRBJ1-2	-	-	CASSLDEGSYGYTF	TGTGCCAGCAGCTTAGACGAGGGCAGCTATGGCTACACCTTC
TRBV25-1	TRBJ1-2	-	-	CASSGHQYGYTF	TGTGCCAGCAGTGGGCATCAGTATGGCTACACCTTC
TRBV5-1	TRBJ1-2	-	TRBD1	CASSLEGQGTGYTF	TGCGCCAGCAGCTTGGAGGGACAGGGGACGGGCTACACCTTC
TRBV2	TRBJ2-7	-	TRBD1	CASKLGQDYEQYF	TGTGCCAGCAAATTGGGACAGGACTACGAGCAGTACTTC
TRBV9	TRBJ1-4	-	TRBD1	CASSPLRGQSSRVEKLFF	TGTGCCAGCAGCCCGCTCAGGGGACAGTCCTCGCGGGTTGAAAAACTGTTTTTT
TRBV2	TRBJ2-4	-	TRBD2	CASIERGVPQYF	TGTGCCAGCATCGAACGGGGGGTCCCCCAGTACTTC
TRBV4-1	TRBJ2-1	few	-	CASSQDTRFRWNEQFF	TGCGCCAGCAGCCAAGATACTAGATTTCGGTGGAATGAGCAGTTCTTC
TRBV27	TRBJ1-1	-	-	CASSPSYLNTEAFF	TGTGCCAGCAGTCCCTCTTACTTGAACACTGAAGCTTTCTTT
TRBV2	TRBJ2-7	-	TRBD2	CASSEEVAGAGIYEQYF	TGTGCCAGCAGTGAAGAGGTAGCGGGGGCGGGGATCTACGAGCAGTACTTC
TRBV18	TRBJ1-2	-	-	CASSPGQPNYGYTF	TGTGCCAGCTCACCGGGACAACCTAACTATGGCTACACCTTC
TRBV7-6	TRBJ2-1	-	TRBD2	CASSHRRLAGGQEQFF	TGTGCCAGCAGCCATAGGAGACTAGCGGGGGGGCAAGAGCAGTTCTTC
TRBV18	TRBJ1-5	-	TRBD1	CASSEGQGRSNQPQHF	TGTGCCAGCTCAGAGGGACAGGGTAGGAGCAATCAGCCCCAGCATTTT
TRBV5-4	TRBJ2-5	once	TRBD1	CASSHGTVDQETQYF	TGTGCCAGCAGCCACGGGACAGTTGACCAAGAGACCCAGTACTTC
TRBV9	TRBJ1-6	few	-	CASSPGQFNSPLHF	TGTGCCAGCAGCCCCGGACAGTTTAATTCACCCCTCCACTTT
TRBV5-1	TRBJ2-3	-	TRBD1	CASTTGTGGSTQYF	TGCGCCAGCACCACCGGGACAGGGGGCAGCACGCAGTATTTT
TRBV11-2	TRBJ1-1	-	-	CASSLDWGGGLDTEAFF	TGTGCCAGCAGCTTAGATTGGGGAGGGGGGTTGGACACTGAAGCTTTCTTT
TRBV12-3/TRBV12-4	TRBJ1-1	-	-	CASSQQVYTEAFF	TGTGCCAGCAGTCAACAGGTTTACACTGAAGCTTTCTTT
TRBV20-1	TRBJ1-1	-	TRBD1	CSASAIAGGTEAFF	TGCAGTGCTAGTGCTATTGCAGGGGGCACTGAAGCTTTCTTT
TRBV7-6	TRBJ2-1	-	TRBD2	CASSSLAGVGANEQFF	TGTGCCAGCAGCTCATTGGCGGGGGTAGGTGCGAATGAGCAGTTCTTC
TRBV27	TRBJ2-7	-	-	CAITSMRRPSYEQYF	TGTGCCATCACTTCAATGCGGAGGCCATCCTACGAGCAGTACTTC
TRBV4-2	TRBJ2-3	few	-	CASSQVGGAGDTQYF	TGTGCCAGCAGCCAAGTTGGGGGGGCCGGAGATACGCAGTATTTT
TRBV7-2	TRBJ2-7	-	-	CASSTLGWAGAPASEQYF	TGTGCCAGCAGCACCCTAGGGTGGGCGGGGGCCCCGGCCTCCGAGCAGTACTTC
TRBV11-2	TRBJ1-2	-	-	CASSLGGFRGYTF	TGTGCCAGCAGCTTAGGAGGGTTCCGAGGCTACACCTTC